Each of the 22 T cell receptor beta chains below was sequenced from the same sample in a study of shared clonotypes between healthy human individuals. TCRdb keeps only in-frame clones here, not all; method: immunoSEQ multiplex PCR. Of about 1 million clones listed, under 80% are singletons. Sequencing was done on a sample of memory CD4+ T cells sorted from blood. Subset indicated: CD45RA-negative fraction. These receptor sequences come from a man aged 18 to 35 in good health.

The chain is built from TRBV5-1 and TRBJ2-7; the D gene could be TRBD1 or TRBD2 (7 bases each). Trimming took off 0 bases at V and 1 base at J, with 14 bases between the two ends. Germline CDR1 SGHRS, CDR2 YFSETQ. The CDR3 is 16 residues long. CDR3 sequence: CASSLVGGGASYEQYF. The DNA of the CDR3 is TGCGCCAGCAGCTTGGTGGGAGGGGGCGCATCCTACGAGCAGTACTTC.

This sequence joins TRBV6-5 and TRBJ1-6; a weak D match, TRBD1 (5 bases). The CDR3 contains 13 residues. Trimming cost V 6 bases and J 8 bases, with 11 bases left between them. Germline V gene data show CDR1 as MNHEY and CDR2 as SVGAGI. CDR3 sequence: CASRWGGDSPLHF. The CDR3 DNA sequence: TGTGCCAGCAGGTGGGGGGGGGATTCACCCCTCCACTTT.

J is TRBJ2-5 and V is TRBV5-1, with 8 bases identical to TRBD1. Per the germline V gene, CDR1 is SGHRS and CDR2 is YFSETQ. This CDR3 has 15 residues. V shed 4 bases and J 5 bases; nucleotides not matched to a gene: 10. For the CDR3, the DNA is TGCGCCAGCAGCGGACAGGGTATGGAGGGGGAGACCCAGTACTTC. Translation gives CASSGQGMEGETQYF.

The chain is built from TRBV10-3 and TRBJ2-5; 9 positions agree with TRBD2. Unmatched junction bases numbered 4, after V lost 4 bases and J lost 4 bases. The length of the CDR3 is 14 residues. The germline V gene encodes CDR1 ENHRY and CDR2 SYGVKD. The CDR3: CAISGGGAGETQYF. The CDR3 coding sequence is TGTGCCATCAGTGGCGGGGGGGCCGGAGAGACCCAGTACTTC.

The chain recombines TRBV11-1 with TRBJ2-7, with D possibly called TRBD1 or TRBD2 (5 bases each). The germline V gene has CDR1 SGHAT and CDR2 FQDESV (reference sequence). The V gene lost 4 bases and the J gene lost 2 bases, with 9 bases spanning the gap. This CDR3 is built from 13 residues. The CDR3 region has the DNA TGTGCCAGCAGCTCGGGACGGACCTACGAGCAGTACTTC. Translating gives CASSSGRTYEQYF.

This chain joins TRBV19 and TRBJ2-7, with no clear D. This CDR3 spans 17 amino acids. The ends were cut back, 3 bases at V and 5 bases at J, with 23 bases in the middle. The V gene's germline CDR1 is LNHDA and CDR2 SQIVND (reference sequence). CDR3 amino acids: CASSIGSGQASRDEQYF. The CDR3 nucleotides read TGTGCCAGTAGTATTGGGTCCGGCCAGGCGAGTAGGGACGAGCAGTACTTC. Based on the CDR3 plus reference TRBV19 and TRBJ2-7, the full variable domain is DGGITQSPKYLFRKEGQNVTLSCEQNLNHDAMYWYRQDPGQGLRLIYYSQIVNDFQKGDIAEGYSVSREKKESFPLTVTSAQKNPTAFYLCASSIGSGQASRDEQYFGPGTRLTVT.

This chain joins TRBV6-5 and TRBJ1-2, with TRBD1 matching 7 bases. The V and J ends lost 2 bases and 2 bases, in that order; junction bases with no gene match: 2. This CDR3 is built from 14 residues. Germline-derived CDR1 and CDR2 are MNHEY and SVGAGI. The CDR3 DNA follows: TGTGCCAGCAGTTACCTGACAGGGAACTATGGCTACACCTTC. It translates to CASSYLTGNYGYTF.

V gene TRBV5-4 combines with J gene TRBJ2-5; D is perhaps TRBD2 (5 bases). The CDR3 extends over 12 amino acids. V was pared by 5 bases and J by 5 bases, with 10 bases between. CDR1 SGHNT and CDR2 YYREEE come from the germline V gene (reference sequence). CDR3 sequence (DNA): TGTGCCAGCAGGCGGGCGGGCGAGACCCAGTACTTC. Residues: CASRRAGETQYF.

The chain employs TRBV6-5 and TRBJ2-7; D is uncertain. Per the germline V gene, CDR1 is MNHEY and CDR2 is SVGAGI. Trimming shortened V by 5 bases and J by 0 bases, and 11 bases separated the two germline ends. CDR3 length equals 14 residues. The CDR3 DNA is TGTGCCAGCAGTACTACTCACAGCTCCTACGAGCAGTACTTC. Translation: CASSTTHSSYEQYF.

This clone occurred once. The chain is built from TRBV28 and TRBJ2-5; D is unresolved. Germline V gene sequence: CDR1 MDHEN, CDR2 SYDVKM. The V end lost 5 bases, the J end lost 1 base, and 11 bases lay between the germline ends. The CDR3 contains 14 residues. CDR3 sequence: CASSTPSFQETQYF. CDR3 bases: TGTGCCAGCAGTACCCCCAGCTTCCAAGAGACCCAGTACTTC. Full variable domain (rest looked up from reference TRBV28 and TRBJ2-5): DVKVTQSSRYLVKRTGEKVFLECVQDMDHENMFWYRQDPGLGLRLIYFSYDVKMKEKGDIPEGYSVSREKKERFSLILESASTNQTSMYLCASSTPSFQETQYFGPGTRLLVL.

This chain connects TRBV30 to TRBJ1-5; tentative D call: TRBD1 (5 bases). CDR1 and CDR2 from the germline V gene are GTSNPN and SVGIG (reference sequence). Deletions cut 1 base from V and 0 bases from J, with 13 bases between. CDR3 length equals 16 residues. In DNA, the CDR3 is TGTGCCTGGAGTGGGGGGAAAATCCTTAGCAATCAGCCCCAGCATTTT. It specifies CAWSGGKILSNQPQHF.

This clone was detected a few times. The J gene is TRBJ1-1, the V gene TRBV11-3, with 8 bases identical to TRBD1. CDR3 length equals 15 residues. Germline V gives CDR1 SGHNT, CDR2 YENEEA. Trimming removed 5 bases from V and 0 bases from J; junction bases left unmatched: 5. The CDR3 DNA reads TGTGCCAGCAGCCCACGGACAGGGATGAACACTGAAGCTTTCTTT. It is translated as CASSPRTGMNTEAFF.

This clone was observed many times. V is TRBV25-1 and J is TRBJ2-1; D is unresolved. The V end lost 5 bases, the J end lost 0 bases, and 14 bases lay between the germline ends. Germline V gene data show CDR1 as MGHDK and CDR2 as SYGVNS. The CDR3 has 16 residues. CDR3 sequence (DNA): TGTGCCAGCAGTCGCATCAGCTCTGGCTCCTACAATGAGCAGTTCTTC. Amino acid sequence: CASSRISSGSYNEQFF.

This chain uses TRBV12-5 with TRBJ2-2, with a weak D call TRBD2 (6 bases). CDR1 is LGHNT and CDR2 is FRNRAP in the germline V gene. This CDR3 is built from 21 residues. Trimming stripped 5 bases from V and 4 bases from J, with 32 bases between. The DNA of the CDR3 is TGTGCTAGTGGTCCCGATCTTGCGGGAATCTTTGCGGATCGGAGCACCGGGGAGCTGTTTTTT. Translation: CASGPDLAGIFADRSTGELFF.

The chain has TRBV7-9 and TRBJ2-3, with 7 bases matching TRBD2. The V segment lost 6 bases and the J segment 1 base; nucleotides outside the gene matches: 7. Germline V gene data show CDR1 as SEHNR and CDR2 as FQNEAQ (reference sequence). The CDR3 consists of 15 residues. This chain's CDR3 is CASRPAGIRTDTQYF. CDR3 bases: TGTGCCAGCAGGCCAGCGGGGATCCGCACAGATACGCAGTATTTT.

As regards this clone: The same CDR3 is also encoded by other DNA sequences in this sample. J is TRBJ1-2 and V is TRBV5-1; D not resolved. CDR3 length: 13 amino acids. Trimming shortened V by 2 bases and J by 4 bases, and 9 bases separated the two germline ends. Germline CDR1 reads SGHRS; CDR2 reads YFSETQ. CDR3 loop: CASSLSGSYGYTF. DNA of the CDR3: TGCGCCAGCAGCTTATCGGGGTCCTATGGCTACACCTTC.

This rearrangement joins TRBV4-2 to TRBJ1-2, with 10 bases matching TRBD1. Losses at the gene ends were 4 bases for V and 8 bases for J; bases not matched to a gene: 4. The CDR3 sequence is 13 residues long. Looked up from germline, CDR1 is LGHNA and CDR2 is YNFKEQ. The CDR3 DNA follows: TGTGCCAGCAGCCCGGACAGGGGGAGAGGCTACACCTTC. This encodes CASSPDRGRGYTF.

This chain joins TRBV2 and TRBJ1-5, with TRBD1 as a possible D gene (5 bases). Germline-derived CDR1 and CDR2 are SNHLY and FYNNEI. The CDR3 length is 15 residues. V was trimmed by 6 bases and J by 1 base, leaving 13 bases between them. In DNA, the CDR3 is TGTGCCAGCAGCCGCCGGGGGGAGAGCAATCAGCCCCAGCATTTT. It codes for CASSRRGESNQPQHF.

The chain employs TRBV5-4 and TRBJ2-2; 11 nucleotides match TRBD2. Trimming removed 1 base from V and 4 bases from J; junction bases left unmatched: 6. This CDR3 is 17 amino acids long. The germline CDR1 and CDR2 sequences are SGHNT and YYREEE (reference sequence). The CDR3 here is CASSLWLAGGRTGELFF. The CDR3 nucleotides are TGTGCCAGCAGCTTGTGGCTAGCGGGGGGTCGCACCGGGGAGCTGTTTTTT.

The chain links TRBV27 to TRBJ1-5; maybe TRBD1 (5 bases). V lost 5 bases and J 3 bases, leaving 17 bases between the germline ends. The CDR3 consists of 16 residues. Germline CDR1 and CDR2: MNHEY and SMNVEV (reference sequence). Written as DNA, the CDR3 is TGTGCCAGCAGTCCTAGGGCGACAGTCATCAATCAGCCCCAGCATTTT. It specifies CASSPRATVINQPQHF.

This rearrangement joins TRBV5-4 to TRBJ1-4; 9 nucleotides line up with TRBD1. This CDR3 is built from 14 residues. V trimming: 5 bases; J trimming: 7 bases; junction bases outside the gene matches: 6. CDR1 and CDR2 (germline): SGHNT, YYREEE (reference sequence). The CDR3 loop is CASSRGQGFEKLFF. The CDR3 nucleotides read TGTGCCAGCAGTCGAGGACAGGGGTTTGAAAAACTGTTTTTT.

Points on this clone: This sample also contains other DNA sequences that code for the same CDR3. V and J are TRBV4-1 and TRBJ2-5; 11 bases match TRBD2. Germline V gene sequence: CDR1 MGHRA, CDR2 YSYEKL. The CDR3 loop spans 14 amino acids. The J segment lost 3 bases and the V segment lost 3 bases, leaving 0 bases of the junction unmatched. The CDR3 nucleotides read TGCGCCAGCAGCCAGGGACTAGCGGAAGAGACCCAGTACTTC. Translated, it gives CASSQGLAEETQYF.